This T cell receptor (beta chain) was captured by sequencing in a study of blood T cell repertoires in COVID-19. Study background: Sources were T cells, B-cell-depleted T cells, or PBMCs; the material itself was cDNA or gDNA.

This clone was picked up a small number of times. In the original analysis: Cell counts per sample came from amplifying reference gene primers. The protocol was immunoSEQ multiplex PCR, while the TCRdb copy is restricted to in-frame clones and leaves out a portion. From that table come the V and J calls and clone size; the DNA was used to work out D and trimming. Of around 130,000 clones listed, about 83% are singletons. Germline CDR1 reads SQVTM; CDR2 reads ANQGSEA. The CDR3 is made up of 12 amino acids. Losses at the gene ends were 6 bases for V and 8 bases for J; bases not matched to a gene: 9. This receptor was obtained from a woman aged 45-59 years with acute or convalescent COVID-19. Sequencing input: peripheral blood. The chain is built from TRBV29-1 and TRBJ1-2, with 7 positions matching TRBD1. The chain's CDR3 is CSVVGGAEGYTF. CDR3 nucleotide sequence: TGCAGCGTGGTAGGGGGCGCGGAAGGCTACACCTTC.